A selection of T cell receptor beta chains follows, all from one sample in a study of ipilimumab plus nivolumab after autologous stem cell transplantation. Assay used: immunoSEQ multiplex PCR; TCRdb lists only in-frame clones, some missing. The sample has some 46,000 clones, roughly 90% seen once. Sequences were derived from PBMCs, sampled in a trial of ipilimumab plus nivolumab as post-transplant consolidation. The source of these receptors is a male donor with multiple myeloma. Each CDR3 is given with its conserved first and last residue. D genes are given only for firm matches. Expanded clones are given a class, and other clones once, few, many or no size at all.

J gene	V gene	D gene	clone size	CDR3 protein	CDR3 DNA
TRBJ2-1	TRBV5-6	-	-	CASSTHYEQFF	TGTGCCAGCAGCACCCACTATGAGCAGTTCTTC
TRBJ2-7	TRBV9	TRBD2	-	CASSVATPGGSGRSGSYEQYF	TGTGCCAGCAGCGTAGCTACCCCGGGCGGTAGCGGGAGATCCGGCTCCTACGAGCAGTACTTC
TRBJ2-3	TRBV5-1	TRBD1	-	CASSWGQGYGTDTQYF	TGCGCCAGCAGCTGGGGACAGGGCTATGGCACAGATACGCAGTATTTT
TRBJ2-5	TRBV5-1	TRBD2	few	CASSLGASGGQETQYF	TGCGCCAGCAGCTTGGGTGCTAGCGGGGGGCAAGAGACCCAGTACTTC
TRBJ1-6	TRBV23-1	TRBD1	-	CASPGGQGRSTNSPLHF	TGCGCCAGCCCCGGAGGACAGGGACGGTCAACGAATTCACCCCTCCACTTT
TRBJ1-5	TRBV7-2	-	-	CASSQDSRNQPQHF	TGTGCCAGCAGCCAAGACAGTCGCAATCAGCCCCAGCATTTT
TRBJ1-5	TRBV7-3	TRBD1	-	CASSSTGVPFNQPQHF	TGTGCCAGCAGTTCCACAGGGGTCCCCTTCAATCAGCCCCAGCATTTT
TRBJ1-2	TRBV6-5	-	-	CASTKGGWYGYTF	TGTGCCAGCACCAAGGGGGGATGGTATGGCTACACCTTC
TRBJ2-7	TRBV2	-	few	CASSYDREQYF	TGTGCCAGCAGTTATGACCGCGAGCAGTACTTC
TRBJ2-1	TRBV15	TRBD1	-	CATSSPDRGSYNEQFF	TGTGCCACCAGCAGCCCAGACAGGGGCTCCTACAATGAGCAGTTCTTC
TRBJ1-1	TRBV21-1	-	once	CASSTRTGGTEAFF	TGTGCCAGCAGCACCAGGACAGGAGGCACTGAAGCTTTCTTT
TRBJ1-2	TRBV7-9	-	-	CASSRIANYGYTF	TGTGCCAGCAGCCGGATAGCTAACTATGGCTACACCTTC
TRBJ1-1	TRBV20-1	-	-	CSAREKTEAFF	TGCAGTGCTAGAGAGAAAACTGAAGCTTTCTTT
TRBJ2-3	TRBV28	-	-	CASSSPGATDTQYF	TGTGCCAGCAGTTCCCCAGGGGCAACAGATACGCAGTATTTT
TRBJ1-4	TRBV25-1	-	once	CASVRGVGEKLFF	TGTGCCAGCGTGCGAGGGGTGGGTGAAAAACTGTTTTTT
TRBJ1-1	TRBV7-3	-	-	CASSLLGGLTNTEAFF	TGTGCCAGCAGCTTGTTGGGGGGGCTCACGAACACTGAAGCTTTCTTT
TRBJ1-5	TRBV6-6	-	-	CASSYTTGSNQPQHF	TGTGCCAGCAGTTACACTACTGGTAGCAATCAGCCCCAGCATTTT
TRBJ2-1	TRBV6-1	TRBD2	-	CASSAGTSHNEQFF	TGTGCCAGCAGTGCCGGGACTAGCCACAATGAGCAGTTCTTC
TRBJ2-1	TRBV27	TRBD1	-	CASSFPAGTGARDEQFF	TGTGCCAGCAGTTTCCCTGCCGGGACAGGGGCGAGAGATGAGCAGTTCTTC
TRBJ2-5	TRBV5-1	TRBD2	-	CASSGAGLDQKETQYF	TGCGCCAGCAGCGGGGCCGGACTAGACCAGAAAGAGACCCAGTACTTC
TRBJ2-7	TRBV28	-	-	CASSSEDTRAREQYF	TGTGCCAGCAGTTCCGAGGACACAAGGGCACGGGAGCAGTACTTC
TRBJ2-5	TRBV9	-	-	CASWGGPGETQYF	TGTGCCAGCTGGGGGGGGCCCGGTGAGACCCAGTACTTC
TRBJ2-1	TRBV7-3	-	-	CASSSKTGDNEQFF	TGTGCCAGCAGTTCTAAGACGGGGGACAATGAGCAGTTCTTC
TRBJ2-7	TRBV4-1	-	-	CASRQTRGHSKPEQYF	TGCGCCAGCAGACAAACGCGGGGCCACTCCAAACCCGAGCAGTACTTC
TRBJ2-1	TRBV5-4	TRBD2	once	CASSLGLAGDNEQFF	TGTGCCAGCAGCCTGGGACTAGCGGGAGACAATGAGCAGTTCTTC
TRBJ1-3	TRBV7-9	TRBD1	-	CASSLATYRGSGNTIYF	TGTGCCAGCAGCTTAGCCACATACAGGGGATCGGGAAACACCATATATTTT
TRBJ2-2	TRBV18	-	-	CASSPRSHGPENTGELFF	TGTGCCAGCTCACCACGTTCCCACGGGCCTGAGAACACCGGGGAGCTGTTTTTT
TRBJ2-5	TRBV7-9	-	once	CASSLVWGETQYF	TGTGCCAGCAGCTTAGTGTGGGGTGAGACCCAGTACTTC
TRBJ2-7	TRBV13	-	-	CASSLGGQIYEQYF	TGTGCCAGCAGCTTAGGAGGACAGATCTACGAGCAGTACTTC
TRBJ1-1	TRBV30	-	-	CAWTRPWQTEAFF	TGTGCCTGGACTCGGCCGTGGCAGACTGAAGCTTTCTTT
TRBJ2-2	TRBV27	TRBD2	once	CASSLSSGGPNTGELFF	TGTGCCAGCAGCCTGTCTAGCGGGGGCCCTAACACCGGGGAGCTGTTTTTT
TRBJ2-3	TRBV5-1	TRBD2	-	CASSLGGGRPDTQYF	TGCGCCAGCAGCTTAGGCGGGGGGCGCCCGGATACGCAGTATTTT
TRBJ1-5	TRBV19	TRBD1	-	CASKTGYDQPQHF	TGTGCCAGCAAGACAGGGTACGATCAGCCCCAGCATTTT
TRBJ1-1	TRBV19	TRBD1	once	CASSIYAGGTEAFF	TGTGCCAGTAGTATTTATGCAGGGGGCACTGAAGCTTTCTTT
TRBJ2-1	TRBV7-3	-	-	CASSLSTGAGEQFF	TGTGCCAGCAGCTTAAGTACGGGGGCAGGGGAGCAGTTCTTC
TRBJ1-2	TRBV5-6	-	once	CASKGILGYGYTF	TGTGCCAGCAAAGGGATTCTAGGCTATGGCTACACCTTC
TRBJ1-5	TRBV30	-	-	CAWAPRHDRPQHF	TGTGCCTGGGCCCCTCGGCATGATCGGCCCCAGCATTTT
TRBJ2-5	TRBV9	TRBD2	-	CASSAGPGAGAETQYF	TGTGCCAGCAGCGCTGGCCCGGGAGCGGGAGCAGAGACCCAGTACTTC
TRBJ2-5	TRBV2	-	once	CASRGEETQYF	TGTGCCAGCAGAGGTGAAGAGACCCAGTACTTC
TRBJ2-3	TRBV18	-	-	CASSHRAERPDTQYF	TGTGCCAGCTCACACAGGGCCGAACGCCCAGATACGCAGTATTTT
TRBJ2-1	TRBV5-1	-	-	CASSSALGGSVNEQFF	TGCGCCAGCAGCTCCGCTCTGGGCGGGTCCGTCAATGAGCAGTTCTTC
TRBJ1-5	TRBV10-3	-	-	CAIAEMWGNQPQHF	TGTGCCATCGCGGAGATGTGGGGCAATCAGCCCCAGCATTTT
TRBJ2-2	TRBV5-1	-	-	CASSLDKVDGELFF	TGCGCCAGCAGCTTGGATAAGGTAGACGGGGAGCTGTTTTTT
TRBJ1-1	TRBV5-1	-	-	CASSLGTRGGDTEAFF	TGCGCCAGCAGCTTAGGGACCCGGGGAGGGGACACTGAAGCTTTCTTT
TRBJ2-7	TRBV6-1	TRBD2	-	CASRPSGSSSYEQYF	TGTGCCAGCAGGCCTAGCGGGTCAAGCTCCTACGAGCAGTACTTC
TRBJ2-5	TRBV11-2	-	-	CASRSEGQKTQYF	TGTGCCAGCAGGTCGGAGGGTCAGAAGACCCAGTACTTC
TRBJ2-1	TRBV30	TRBD1	-	CAWSGDRGQEQFF	TGTGCCTGGAGCGGGGACAGGGGGCAGGAGCAGTTCTTC
TRBJ1-5	TRBV29-1	TRBD1	-	CSVSDRISSPQHF	TGCAGCGTATCGGACAGGATTTCGAGTCCCCAGCATTTT
TRBJ2-5	TRBV2	TRBD1	-	CASSEGTGVETQYF	TGTGCCAGCAGTGAGGGGACAGGGGTAGAGACCCAGTACTTC
TRBJ2-5	TRBV25-1	TRBD1	few	CASSDNPRGSLPTQYF	TGTGCCAGCAGTGATAATCCCAGGGGGAGCCTCCCGACCCAGTACTTC
TRBJ2-1	TRBV27	-	-	CASSQDWWINEQFF	TGTGCCAGCAGTCAGGATTGGTGGATCAATGAGCAGTTCTTC
TRBJ1-3	TRBV19	TRBD1	-	CASSIQTGEGNTIYF	TGTGCCAGTAGTATCCAGACAGGGGAAGGAAACACCATATATTTT
TRBJ2-7	TRBV7-9	TRBD1	-	CASSPDRVHEQYF	TGTGCCAGCAGCCCGGACAGGGTCCACGAGCAGTACTTC
TRBJ2-7	TRBV27	-	-	CATGGSGYEQYF	TGTGCCACCGGGGGTAGCGGTTACGAGCAGTACTTC
TRBJ2-7	TRBV11-2	TRBD1	-	CASSPGGTGADEQYF	TGTGCCAGCAGCCCCGGTGGGACAGGGGCCGACGAGCAGTACTTC
TRBJ1-1	TRBV9	-	-	CASSVSTVTEAFF	TGTGCCAGCAGCGTCTCCACGGTAACTGAAGCTTTCTTT
TRBJ2-7	TRBV21-1	-	few	CASSKVRTGLSYEQYF	TGTGCCAGCAGCAAAGTCCGGACAGGTCTCTCCTACGAGCAGTACTTC